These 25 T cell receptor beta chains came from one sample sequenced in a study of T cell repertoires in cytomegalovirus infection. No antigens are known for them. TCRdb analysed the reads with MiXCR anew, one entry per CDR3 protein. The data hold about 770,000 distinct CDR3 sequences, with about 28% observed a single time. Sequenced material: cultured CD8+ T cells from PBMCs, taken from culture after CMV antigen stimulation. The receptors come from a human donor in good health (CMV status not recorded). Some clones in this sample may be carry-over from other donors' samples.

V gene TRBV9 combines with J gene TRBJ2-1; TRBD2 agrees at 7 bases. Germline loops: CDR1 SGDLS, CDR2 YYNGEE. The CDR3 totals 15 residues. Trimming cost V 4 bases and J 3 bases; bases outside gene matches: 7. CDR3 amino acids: CASSPPTGGYNEQFF. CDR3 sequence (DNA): TGTGCCAGCAGCCCCCCTACGGGGGGCTACAATGAGCAGTTCTTC.

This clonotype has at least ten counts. The DNA for the CDR3 is TGTGCCAGCAGTGGTAAGGGAGCCTATGGCTACACCTTC. Its protein product is CASSGKGAYGYTF. The gene calls are TRBV6-1 and TRBJ1-2; the D is unclear. The CDR3 length is 13 residues. V was trimmed by 4 bases and J by 4 bases, leaving 10 bases between them. Germline V gene lookup returns CDR1 MNHNS and CDR2 SASEGT.

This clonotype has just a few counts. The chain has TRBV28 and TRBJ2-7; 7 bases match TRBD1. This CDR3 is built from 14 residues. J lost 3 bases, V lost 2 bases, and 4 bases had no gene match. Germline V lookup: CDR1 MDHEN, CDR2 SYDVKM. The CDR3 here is CASSLGRQGYEQYV. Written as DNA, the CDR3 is TGTGCCAGCAGTTTAGGACGACAGGGCTACGAGCAGTACGTC.

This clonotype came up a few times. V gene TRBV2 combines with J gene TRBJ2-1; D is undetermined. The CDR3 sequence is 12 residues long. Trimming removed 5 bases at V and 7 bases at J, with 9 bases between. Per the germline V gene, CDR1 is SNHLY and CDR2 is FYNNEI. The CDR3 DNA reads TGTGCCAGCAGTTCGAATAGGAATGAGCAGTTCTTC. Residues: CASSSNRNEQFF.

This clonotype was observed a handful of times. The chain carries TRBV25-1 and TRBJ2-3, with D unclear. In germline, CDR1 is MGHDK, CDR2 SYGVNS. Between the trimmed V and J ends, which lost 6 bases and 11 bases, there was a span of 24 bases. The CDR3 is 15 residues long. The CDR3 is CASRKSLLPFVGQYF. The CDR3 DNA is TGTGCCAGCAGGAAATCCCTTCTACCTTTTGTGGGGCAGTATTTT.

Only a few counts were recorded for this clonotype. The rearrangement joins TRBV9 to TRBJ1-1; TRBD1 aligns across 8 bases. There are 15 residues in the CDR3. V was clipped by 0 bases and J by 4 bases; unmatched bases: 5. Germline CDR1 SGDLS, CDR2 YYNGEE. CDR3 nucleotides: TGTGCCAGCAGCGTAGCTCAGGGGGCGGGCACTGAAGCTTTCTTT. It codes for CASSVAQGAGTEAFF.

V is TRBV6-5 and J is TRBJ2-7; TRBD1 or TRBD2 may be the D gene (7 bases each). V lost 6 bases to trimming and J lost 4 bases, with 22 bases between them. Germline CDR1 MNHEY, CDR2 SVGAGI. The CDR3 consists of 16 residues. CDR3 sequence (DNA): TGTGCCAGCAGCCACCCAGGGGGGGACAACTTGTACGAGCAGTACTTC. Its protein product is CASSHPGGDNLYEQYF.

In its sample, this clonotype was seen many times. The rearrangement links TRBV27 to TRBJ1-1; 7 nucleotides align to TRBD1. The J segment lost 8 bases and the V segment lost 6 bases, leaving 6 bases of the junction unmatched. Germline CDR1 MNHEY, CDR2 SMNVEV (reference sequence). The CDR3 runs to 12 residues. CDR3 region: CASSLGRGEAFF. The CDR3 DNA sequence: TGTGCCAGCAGCTTAGGCAGGGGGGAAGCTTTCTTT.

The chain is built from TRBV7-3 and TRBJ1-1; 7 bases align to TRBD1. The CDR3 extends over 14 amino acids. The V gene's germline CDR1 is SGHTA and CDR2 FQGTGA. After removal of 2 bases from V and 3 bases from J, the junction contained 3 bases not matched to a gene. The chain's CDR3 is CASSLRDSDTEAFF. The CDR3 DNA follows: TGTGCCAGCAGCTTACGGGACAGTGACACTGAAGCTTTCTTT.

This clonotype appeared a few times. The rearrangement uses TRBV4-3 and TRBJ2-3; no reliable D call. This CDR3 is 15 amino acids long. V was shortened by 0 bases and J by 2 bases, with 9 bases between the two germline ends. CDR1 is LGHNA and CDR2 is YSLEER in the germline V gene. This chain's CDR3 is CASSQDRLDTDTQYF. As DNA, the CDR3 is TGCGCCAGCAGCCAAGATCGGCTAGACACAGATACGCAGTATTTT.

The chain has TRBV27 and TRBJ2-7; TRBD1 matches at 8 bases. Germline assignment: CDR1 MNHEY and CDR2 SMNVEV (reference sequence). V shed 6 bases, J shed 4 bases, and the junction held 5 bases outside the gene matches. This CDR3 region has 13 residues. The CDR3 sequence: CASRGQDGYEQYF. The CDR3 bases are TGTGCCAGCAGGGGACAGGATGGATACGAGCAGTACTTC.

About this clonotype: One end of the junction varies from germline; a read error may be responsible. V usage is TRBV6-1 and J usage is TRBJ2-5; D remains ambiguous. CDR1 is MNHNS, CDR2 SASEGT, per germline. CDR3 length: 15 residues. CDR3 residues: CASSLVNSEQEAQYF. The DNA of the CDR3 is TGTGCCAGCAGTCTCGTGAACAGTGAACAAGAGGCCCAGTACTTC.

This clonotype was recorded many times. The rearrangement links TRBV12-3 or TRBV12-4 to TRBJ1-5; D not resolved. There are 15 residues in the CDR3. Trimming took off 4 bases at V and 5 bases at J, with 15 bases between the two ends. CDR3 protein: CASSSNEERYQPQHF. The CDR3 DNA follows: TGTGCCAGCAGTTCCAACGAGGAGCGGTATCAGCCCCAGCATTTT.

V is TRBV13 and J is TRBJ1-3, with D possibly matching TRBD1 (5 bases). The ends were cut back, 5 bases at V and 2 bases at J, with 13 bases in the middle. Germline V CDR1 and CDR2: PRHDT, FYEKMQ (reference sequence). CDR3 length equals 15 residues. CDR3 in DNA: TGTGCCAGCAGCCGGGGGTGGGGAGCTGGAAACACCATATATTTT. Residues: CASSRGWGAGNTIYF.

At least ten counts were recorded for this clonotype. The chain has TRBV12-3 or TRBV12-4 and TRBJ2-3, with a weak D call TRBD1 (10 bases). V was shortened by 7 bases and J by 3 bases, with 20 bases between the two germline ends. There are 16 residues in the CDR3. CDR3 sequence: CASIAGGDRGTDTQYF. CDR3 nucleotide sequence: TGTGCCAGCATCGCGGGAGGGGACAGGGGAACAGATACGCAGTATTTT.

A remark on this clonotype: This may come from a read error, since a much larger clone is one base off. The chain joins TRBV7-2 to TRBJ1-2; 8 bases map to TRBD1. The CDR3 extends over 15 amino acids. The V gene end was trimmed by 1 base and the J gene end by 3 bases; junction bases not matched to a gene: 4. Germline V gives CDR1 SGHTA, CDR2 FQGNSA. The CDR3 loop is CASSLGDRNYYGYTF. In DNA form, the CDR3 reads TGTGCCAGCAGCTTAGGGGACAGGAACTACTATGGCTACACCTTC.

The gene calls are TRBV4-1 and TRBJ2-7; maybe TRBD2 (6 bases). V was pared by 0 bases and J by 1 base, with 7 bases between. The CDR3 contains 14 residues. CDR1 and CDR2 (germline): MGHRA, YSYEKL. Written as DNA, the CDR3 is TGCGCCAGCAGCCAAGATGGAGGGTCCTACGAGCAGTACTTC. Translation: CASSQDGGSYEQYF.

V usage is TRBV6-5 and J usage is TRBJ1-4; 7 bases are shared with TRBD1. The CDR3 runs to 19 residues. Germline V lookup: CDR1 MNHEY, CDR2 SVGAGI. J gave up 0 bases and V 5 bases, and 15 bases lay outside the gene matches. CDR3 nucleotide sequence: TGTGCCAGCAGTCCGACGACAGGGCCCTGGGATGCAACTAATGAAAAACTGTTTTTT. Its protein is CASSPTTGPWDATNEKLFF.

The CDR3 DNA reads as TGTGCCAGCAACACAGGGTGGGGGACTGAAGCTTTCTTT. It yields the protein CASNTGWGTEAFF. The V and J genes are TRBV7-6 and TRBJ1-1, with D possibly matching TRBD1 (6 bases). CDR1 and CDR2 (germline): SGHVS, FNYEAQ. V dropped 7 bases and J dropped 5 bases, with 14 bases sitting between them. The CDR3 is 13 residues long.

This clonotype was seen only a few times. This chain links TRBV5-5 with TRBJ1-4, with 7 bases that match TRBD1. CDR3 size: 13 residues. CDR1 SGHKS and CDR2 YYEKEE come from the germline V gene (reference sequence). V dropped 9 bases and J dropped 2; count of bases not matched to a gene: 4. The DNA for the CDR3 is TGTGCCACGAAGGGGGCGACTAATGAAAAACTGTTTTTT. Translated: CATKGATNEKLFF.

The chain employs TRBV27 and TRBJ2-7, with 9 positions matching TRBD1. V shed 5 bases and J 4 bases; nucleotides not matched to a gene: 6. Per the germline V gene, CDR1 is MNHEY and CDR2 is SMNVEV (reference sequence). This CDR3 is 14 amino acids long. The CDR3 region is CASSKTGGPYEQYF. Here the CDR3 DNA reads TGTGCCAGCAGTAAGACAGGGGGGCCGTACGAGCAGTACTTC.

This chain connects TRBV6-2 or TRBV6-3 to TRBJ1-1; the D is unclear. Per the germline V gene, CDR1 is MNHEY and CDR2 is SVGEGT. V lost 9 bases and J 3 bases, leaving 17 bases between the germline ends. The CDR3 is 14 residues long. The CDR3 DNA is TGTGCCAGTACGCGGGTCTCCCGGGACACTGAAGCTTTCTTT. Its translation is CASTRVSRDTEAFF.

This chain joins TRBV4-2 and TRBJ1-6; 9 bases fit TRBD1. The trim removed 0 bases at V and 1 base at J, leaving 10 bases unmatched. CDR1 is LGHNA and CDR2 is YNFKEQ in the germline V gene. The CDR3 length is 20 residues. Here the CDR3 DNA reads TGTGCCAGCAGCCAAGATACAGGGGGCGCCGCGGGATCCTATAATTCACCCCTCCACTTT. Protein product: CASSQDTGGAAGSYNSPLHF.

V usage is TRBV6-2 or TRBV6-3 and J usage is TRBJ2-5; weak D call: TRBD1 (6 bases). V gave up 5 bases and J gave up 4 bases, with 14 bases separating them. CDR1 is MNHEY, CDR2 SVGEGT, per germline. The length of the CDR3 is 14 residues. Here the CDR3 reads CASSPKTGIETQYF. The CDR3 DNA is TGTGCCAGCAGTCCAAAGACAGGCATAGAGACCCAGTACTTC.

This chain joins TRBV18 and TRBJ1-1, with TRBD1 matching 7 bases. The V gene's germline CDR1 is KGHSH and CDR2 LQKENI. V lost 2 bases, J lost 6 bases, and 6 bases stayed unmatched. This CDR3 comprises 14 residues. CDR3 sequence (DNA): TGTGCCAGCTCACCAACAACAGGGGACTCTGAAGCTTTCTTT. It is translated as CASSPTTGDSEAFF.